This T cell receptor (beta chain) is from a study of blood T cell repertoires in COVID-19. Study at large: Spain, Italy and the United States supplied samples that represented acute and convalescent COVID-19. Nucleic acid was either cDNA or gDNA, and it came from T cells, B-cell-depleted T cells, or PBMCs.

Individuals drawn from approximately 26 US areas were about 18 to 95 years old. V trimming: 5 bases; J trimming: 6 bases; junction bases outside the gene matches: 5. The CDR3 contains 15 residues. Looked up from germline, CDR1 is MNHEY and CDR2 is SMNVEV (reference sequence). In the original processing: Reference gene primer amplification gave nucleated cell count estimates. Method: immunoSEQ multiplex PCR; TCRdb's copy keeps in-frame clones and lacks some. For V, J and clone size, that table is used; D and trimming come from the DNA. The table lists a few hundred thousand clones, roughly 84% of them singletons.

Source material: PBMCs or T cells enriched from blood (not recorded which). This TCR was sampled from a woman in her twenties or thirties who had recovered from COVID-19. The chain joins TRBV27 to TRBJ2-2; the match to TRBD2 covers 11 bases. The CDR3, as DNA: TGTGCCAGCAGTACAGAGACTAGCGGGGCCGGGGAGCTGTTTTTT. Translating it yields CASSTETSGAGELFF.